This passage covers 5 T cell receptor beta chains from one sample sequenced in a study of blood T cell repertoires in COVID-19. Method: immunoSEQ multiplex PCR; TCRdb's copy keeps in-frame clones and lacks some. The data show about 310,000 clones, roughly 87% seen once. Sequencing was carried out using PBMCs or T cells enriched from blood (not recorded which). The origin of the receptors is a woman aged 18 to 35 who had recovered from COVID-19.

The J gene is TRBJ1-4, the V gene TRBV7-9, with D maybe TRBD1 (5 bases). Germline V lookup: CDR1 SEHNR, CDR2 FQNEAQ (reference sequence). The germline V and J ends were trimmed by 6 bases and 4 bases, with 12 bases remaining between them. This CDR3 comprises 14 residues. The chain's CDR3 is CASRVTELNEKLFF. The CDR3 DNA reads TGTGCCAGCAGGGTGACAGAGCTTAATGAAAAACTGTTTTTT.

The V gene is TRBV7-3, the J gene TRBJ1-1; D is unclear. CDR3 length: 11 residues. With 7 bases removed from V and 2 bases from J, the gap between germline ends came to 5 bases. Germline CDR1 is SGHTA and CDR2 is FQGTGA. In nucleotides, the CDR3 is TGTGCCAGCACCACAAACACTGAAGCTTTCTTT. It translates to CASTTNTEAFF.

The CDR3 DNA reads as TGTGCCAGCAGCCTCGGGACTAGTCGTCAAGAGACCCAGTACTTC. As protein: CASSLGTSRQETQYF. This chain connects TRBV6-2 or TRBV6-3 to TRBJ2-5; 8 nucleotides line up with TRBD2. This CDR3 is 15 amino acids long. Germline-derived CDR1 and CDR2 are MNHEY and SVGEGT. V shed 6 bases and J 2 bases; nucleotides not matched to a gene: 8.

This clone was seen only once. The chain joins TRBV6-5 to TRBJ2-5; TRBD2 might be the D (6 bases). V dropped 6 bases and J dropped 5 bases, with 10 bases sitting between them. Per the germline V gene, CDR1 is MNHEY and CDR2 is SVGAGI. The CDR3 runs to 12 residues. CDR3 DNA sequence: TGTGCCAGCAGGGGAGGCTGGGAGACCCAGTACTTC. This translates into CASRGGWETQYF.

CDR3 region: CASSPGPNYEQYF. In nucleotides, the CDR3 is TGTGCCAGCAGCCCTGGGCCAAACTACGAGCAGTACTTC. The genes are TRBV6-2 or TRBV6-3 and TRBJ2-7, with D unclear. The CDR3 extends over 13 amino acids. With 6 bases removed from V and 3 bases from J, the gap between germline ends came to 12 bases. Per the germline V gene, CDR1 is MNHEY and CDR2 is SVGEGT.